This TCR beta chain was observed in a study of cytomegalovirus exposure and HLA in healthy donors. Study-wide results and caveats: Donor immune exposure was known only as CMV serostatus. Most TCR sequences showed up rarely, but some public TCRs showed up in many donors.

This clone was counted a single time. Its antigen is as yet unknown. The PCR made use of 60 Vbeta and 13 Jbeta primers. Method: immunoSEQ multiplex PCR; TCRdb's copy keeps in-frame clones and lacks some. The sample records about 220,000 clones, 76% being singletons. The sequence was obtained from a man between 18 and 35 years old in good health and CMV-seronegative. The sequenced sample was PBMCs.

The CDR3 here is CASSQEDRGNTEAFF. For the CDR3, the DNA is TGCGCCAGCAGCCAGGAGGACAGGGGGAACACTGAAGCTTTCTTT. The chain couples TRBV4-1 to TRBJ1-1; 9 nucleotides agree with TRBD1. CDR1 and CDR2 from the germline V gene are MGHRA and YSYEKL. The CDR3 is made up of 15 amino acids. Trimming at V came to 3 bases and at J to 1 base, leaving 3 bases not matched to a gene.